The T cell receptor beta chain under discussion was sequenced for a study of cytomegalovirus exposure and HLA in healthy donors. TCRdb's table, derived via immunoSEQ multiplex PCR, lists solely in-frame clones and lacks some. The sample holds about 130,000 clones, around 80% seen once. Many counts were recorded for this clone. The antigen is unknown. The donors were members of the validation cohort, which comprised 100 to 150 subjects and was separate from the first cohort of 666 subjects. Notes on the study in general: Most TCRs appeared rarely, but some public TCRs recurred in many donors.

The sequence was collected from a man aged 25 to 40 in good health and CMV-seropositive. The sequenced sample consisted of PBMCs.

The CDR3 here is CASSSMTGPSYEQYF. CDR3 bases: TGTGCCAGCAGCTCAATGACAGGCCCATCCTACGAGCAGTACTTC. The chain couples TRBV7-6 to TRBJ2-7; D possibly corresponds to TRBD1 (6 bases). This CDR3 is 15 amino acids long. Germline assignment: CDR1 SGHVS and CDR2 FNYEAQ. V was pared by 4 bases and J by 1 base, with 14 bases between.